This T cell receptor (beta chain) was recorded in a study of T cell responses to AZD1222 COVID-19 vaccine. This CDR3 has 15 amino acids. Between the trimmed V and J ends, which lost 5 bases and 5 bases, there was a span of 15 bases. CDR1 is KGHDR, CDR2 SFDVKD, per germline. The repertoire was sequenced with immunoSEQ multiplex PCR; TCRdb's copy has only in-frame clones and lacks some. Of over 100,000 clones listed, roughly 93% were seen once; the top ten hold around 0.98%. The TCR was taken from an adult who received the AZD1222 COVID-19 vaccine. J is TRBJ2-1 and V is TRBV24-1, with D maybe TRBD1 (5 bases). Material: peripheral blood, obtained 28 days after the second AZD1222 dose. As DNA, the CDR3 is TGTGCCACCAGTGCCGGGCAGGGTCGCGACAATGAGCAGTTCTTC. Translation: CATSAGQGRDNEQFF.